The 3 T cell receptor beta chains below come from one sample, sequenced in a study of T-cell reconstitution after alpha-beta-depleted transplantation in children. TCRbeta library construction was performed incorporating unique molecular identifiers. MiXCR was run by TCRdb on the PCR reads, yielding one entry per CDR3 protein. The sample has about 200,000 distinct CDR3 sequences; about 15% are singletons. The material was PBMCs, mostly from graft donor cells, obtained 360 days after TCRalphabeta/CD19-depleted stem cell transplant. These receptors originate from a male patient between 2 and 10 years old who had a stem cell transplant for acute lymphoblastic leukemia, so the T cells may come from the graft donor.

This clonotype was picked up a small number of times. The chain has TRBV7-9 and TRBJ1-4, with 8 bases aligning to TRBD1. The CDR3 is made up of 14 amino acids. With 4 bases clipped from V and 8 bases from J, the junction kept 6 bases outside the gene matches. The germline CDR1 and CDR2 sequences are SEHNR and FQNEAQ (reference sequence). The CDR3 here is CASSWEDREEKLFF. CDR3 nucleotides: TGTGCCAGCAGCTGGGAGGACAGGGAAGAAAAACTGTTTTTT.

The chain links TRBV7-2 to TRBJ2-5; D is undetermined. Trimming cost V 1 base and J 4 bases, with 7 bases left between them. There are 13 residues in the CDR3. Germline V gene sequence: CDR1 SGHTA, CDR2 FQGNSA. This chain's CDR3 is CASSLGPSETQYF. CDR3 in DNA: TGTGCCAGCAGCTTAGGACCATCAGAGACCCAGTACTTC.

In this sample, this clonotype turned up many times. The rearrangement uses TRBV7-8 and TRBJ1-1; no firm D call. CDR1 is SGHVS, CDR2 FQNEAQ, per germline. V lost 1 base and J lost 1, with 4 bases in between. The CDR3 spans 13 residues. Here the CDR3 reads CASSLVPNTEAFF. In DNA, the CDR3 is TGTGCCAGCAGCTTAGTCCCGAACACTGAAGCTTTCTTT. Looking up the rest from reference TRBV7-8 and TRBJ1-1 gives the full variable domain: GAGVSQSPRYKVAKRGQDVALRCDPISGHVSLFWYQQALGQGPEFLTYFQNEAQLDKSGLPSDRFFAERPEGSVSTLKIQRTQQEDSAVYLCASSLVPNTEAFFGQGTRLTVV.